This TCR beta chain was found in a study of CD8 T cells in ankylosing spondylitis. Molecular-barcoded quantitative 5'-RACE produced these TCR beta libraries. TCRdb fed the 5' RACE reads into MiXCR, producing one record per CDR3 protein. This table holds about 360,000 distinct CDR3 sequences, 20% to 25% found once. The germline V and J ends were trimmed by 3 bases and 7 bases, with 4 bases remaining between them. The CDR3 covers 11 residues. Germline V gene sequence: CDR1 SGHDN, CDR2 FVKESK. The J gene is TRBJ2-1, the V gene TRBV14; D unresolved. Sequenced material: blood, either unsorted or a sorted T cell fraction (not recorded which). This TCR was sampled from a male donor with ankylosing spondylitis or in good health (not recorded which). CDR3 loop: CASSHGNEQFF. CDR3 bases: TGTGCCAGCAGCCACGGTAATGAGCAGTTCTTC.